In its sample, the clone carrying this T cell receptor (beta chain) was seen once. This sample is part of a study of a mutant IDH1 vaccine in newly diagnosed glioma. Time point denoted: baseline, week 1 (first vaccination visit). Treatment given: pre-vaccination baseline after standard-of-care therapy. The CDR3 is 15 residues long. Trimming took 5 bases from V and 6 from J; bases not matched to a gene: 8. Germline V gives CDR1 WNHNN, CDR2 SYGVQD (reference sequence). Method: immunoSEQ multiplex PCR; TCRdb's copy keeps in-frame clones and lacks some. The sample consists of just under 95,000 clones, 83% of them appearing once.

V usage is TRBV10-1 and J usage is TRBJ2-3, with 10 bases lining up with TRBD2. The sample in question was PBMCs, obtained from a glioma patient treated with radiotherapy, temozolomide or both. The sequence derives from a woman aged 45-65 years with glioma. In DNA form, the CDR3 reads TGCGCCAGCAGTTACGAGCGGGGGGGCCGGGATACGCAGTATTTT. Translated, it gives CASSYERGGRDTQYF.